The 14 T cell receptor beta chains in this list originate from one sample, sequenced in a study of lymphopenia after photon versus proton radiotherapy. Data came from immunoSEQ multiplex PCR; TCRdb stores just in-frame clones and leaves some out. The table records over 50,000 clones, approximately 83% of them present only once. This specimen consisted of peripheral blood, obtained from a patient treated with photon-based radiotherapy. Source of these receptors: a man in his forties with gastric cancer.

The gene calls are TRBV4-3 and TRBJ2-2; no reliable D call. Germline assignment: CDR1 LGHNA and CDR2 YSLEER. The CDR3 extends over 14 amino acids. The V and J ends lost 1 base and 4 bases respectively, with 7 bases between them. The CDR3 nucleotides read TGCGCCAGCAGCCAAGGATGGAGCACCGGGGAGCTGTTTTTT. Its protein is CASSQGWSTGELFF.

This sequence joins TRBV5-1 and TRBJ1-5; D is unclear. Trimming left V 0 bases short and J 3 bases short, with 10 bases between. CDR1 and CDR2 (germline): SGHRS, YFSETQ. There are 15 residues in the CDR3. Here the CDR3 reads CASSLDGQLNQPQHF. The CDR3 DNA sequence: TGCGCCAGCAGCTTGGACGGGCAGCTCAATCAGCCCCAGCATTTT.

This chain joins TRBV11-2 and TRBJ2-5; 7 bases fit TRBD1. J gave up 2 bases and V 4 bases, and 7 bases lay outside the gene matches. Germline lookup yields CDR1 SGHAT and CDR2 FQNNGV. The CDR3 has 15 residues. The CDR3: CASSSPRQGQETQYF. The DNA of the CDR3 is TGTGCCAGCAGCTCCCCTAGACAGGGACAAGAGACCCAGTACTTC.

The genes are TRBV28 and TRBJ2-6; D not certain. Trimming removed 8 bases from V and 4 bases from J, with 15 bases in between. Germline CDR1 and CDR2: MDHEN and SYDVKM. There are 15 residues in the CDR3. CDR3: CASLRAGSGANVLTF. Here the CDR3 DNA reads TGTGCCAGCCTTAGGGCCGGGTCCGGGGCCAACGTCCTGACTTTC.

This clone has just a few counts. The chain carries TRBV10-1 and TRBJ1-6; possibly TRBD1 for D (5 bases). Trimming pared 8 bases from V and 10 bases from J, leaving 15 bases between. The length of the CDR3 is 13 residues. Per the germline V gene, CDR1 is WNHNN and CDR2 is SYGVQD (reference sequence). CDR3 loop: CASPGRRRSPLHF. CDR3 DNA: TGCGCCAGCCCAGGGCGCCGGCGGTCACCCCTCCACTTT.

This clone appeared a single time. The chain has TRBV27 and TRBJ2-7; 10 bases agree with TRBD1. Germline CDR1 reads MNHEY; CDR2 reads SMNVEV (reference sequence). CDR3 length: 13 amino acids. The J segment lost 2 bases and the V segment lost 5 bases, leaving 0 bases of the junction unmatched. The CDR3 region is CASSGQGAYEQYF. The CDR3, as DNA: TGTGCCAGCAGTGGACAGGGGGCCTACGAGCAGTACTTC.

The V gene is TRBV18, the J gene TRBJ2-3; the match to TRBD2 covers 11 bases. This CDR3 is built from 15 residues. CDR1 is KGHSH, CDR2 LQKENI, per germline. The V gene end was trimmed by 4 bases and the J gene end by 4 bases; junction bases not matched to a gene: 4. CDR3 region: CASSRLAGSSDTQYF. As DNA, the CDR3 is TGTGCCAGCTCACGACTAGCGGGGTCCTCAGATACGCAGTATTTT.

The CDR3 sequence is CASSLNSYGYTF. The CDR3 nucleotides read TGTGCCAGCAGCTTAAACAGCTATGGCTACACCTTC. The genes are TRBV7-2 and TRBJ1-2; D not resolved. Germline-derived CDR1 and CDR2 are SGHTA and FQGNSA. Trimming removed 2 bases from V and 4 bases from J, with 5 bases in between. This CDR3 has 12 amino acids.

The gene calls are TRBV6-4 and TRBJ1-1, with 8 bases aligning to TRBD1. Looked up from germline, CDR1 is MRHNA and CDR2 is SNTAGT. V lost 9 bases, J lost 4 bases, and 7 bases stayed unmatched. CDR3 size: 13 residues. CDR3 sequence: CARQGARGTEAFF. The CDR3 DNA reads as TGTGCCAGGCAGGGGGCGCGGGGCACTGAAGCTTTCTTT.

With respect to this clone: At one of its ends the junction is not consistent with the germline gene, which may arise from a read error. V usage is TRBV4-2 and J usage is TRBJ1-2; a possible D gene is TRBD1 (5 bases). CDR1 LGHNA and CDR2 YNFKEQ come from the germline V gene. This CDR3 spans 14 amino acids. The CDR3 DNA is TGTGCCAGCACCCAAGATCAGGGAGGCTATGGCTACACCTTC. It yields the protein CASTQDQGGYGYTF.

The chain recombines TRBV19 with TRBJ2-3, with a possible D match to TRBD1 (6 bases). V lost 7 bases and J 7 bases, leaving 15 bases between the germline ends. The CDR3 loop spans 13 amino acids. Germline CDR1 is LNHDA and CDR2 is SQIVND (reference sequence). The CDR3 loop is CASNPGTTNTQYF. The CDR3 DNA sequence: TGTGCCAGTAATCCCGGGACAACAAATACGCAGTATTTT.

This chain uses TRBV19 with TRBJ1-2; D not certain. Germline values: CDR1 LNHDA, CDR2 SQIVND (reference sequence). The CDR3 is made up of 14 amino acids. V lost 10 bases, J lost 10 bases, and 25 bases lay in between. CDR3 nucleotide sequence: TGTGCCACCAAACCAGCCCTCCTCCAATCGCACTACACCTTC. Translating it yields CATKPALLQSHYTF.

The rearrangement joins TRBV19 to TRBJ1-2, with no clear D. The length of the CDR3 is 13 residues. CDR1 and CDR2 from the germline V gene are LNHDA and SQIVND (reference sequence). V lost 7 bases and J 6 bases, leaving 15 bases between the germline ends. This chain's CDR3 is CASITTSRDGYTF. The CDR3 DNA reads TGTGCCAGTATTACTACTAGCCGGGATGGCTACACCTTC.

The chain uses TRBV5-8 and TRBJ1-2; the D is unclear. The V gene lost 7 bases and the J gene lost 7 bases, with 8 bases spanning the gap. Germline V lookup: CDR1 SGHTS, CDR2 YDEGEE. This CDR3 is 10 amino acids long. CDR3 DNA: TGTGCCAGCGCTGGATTTGGCTACACCTTC. Translating gives CASAGFGYTF. Filled out from reference TRBV5-8 and TRBJ1-2, the complete variable domain reads EAGVTQSPTHLIKTRGQQATLRCSPISGHTSVYWYQQALGLGLQFLLWYDEGEERNRGNFPPRFSGRQFPNYSSELNVNALELEDSALYLCASAGFGYTFGSGTRLTVV.